These 26 T cell receptor beta chains came from one sample sequenced in a study. TCRdb reprocessed the 5' RACE reads via MiXCR and lists one record per CDR3 protein. Of about 42,000 distinct CDR3 sequences in the sample, under 25% were seen once. The sorted Tregs were CD4+CD25+CD127-/low cells. The sequenced sample consisted of Tregs sorted from blood. All receptors derive from a female donor with breast cancer.

There are a few counts of this clonotype. This chain links TRBV27 with TRBJ2-7; D not certain. With 0 bases removed from V and 3 bases from J, the gap between germline ends came to 12 bases. Germline V lookup: CDR1 MNHEY, CDR2 SMNVEV (reference sequence). The CDR3 loop spans 15 amino acids. The CDR3 loop reads CASSLSEQPIYEQYF. The CDR3 DNA is TGTGCCAGCAGTTTATCGGAACAGCCGATCTACGAGCAGTACTTC.

The J gene is TRBJ2-7, the V gene TRBV20-1; the match to TRBD2 covers 7 bases. Germline V lookup: CDR1 DFQATT, CDR2 SNEGSKA (reference sequence). J lost 2 bases, V lost 5 bases, and 12 bases had no gene match. This CDR3 region has 15 residues. The CDR3 DNA reads as TGCAGTGCTTCCCCCCTAGCGGTGGGGACCTACGAGCAGTACTTC. Translation: CSASPLAVGTYEQYF.

J is TRBJ2-1 and V is TRBV30; a weak D match, TRBD2 (6 bases). This CDR3 region has 12 residues. The germline gives CDR1 GTSNPN, CDR2 SVGIG (reference sequence). Trimming removed 5 bases from V and 4 bases from J, with 9 bases in between. The CDR3 sequence is CAWERAYNEQFF. The CDR3 DNA reads TGTGCCTGGGAGCGGGCGTACAATGAGCAGTTCTTC.

The V gene is TRBV11-2, the J gene TRBJ1-1; D is unclear. The CDR3 length is 15 residues. V lost 5 bases and J 0 bases, leaving 13 bases between the germline ends. Looked up from germline, CDR1 is SGHAT and CDR2 is FQNNGV. CDR3 region: CASSLFGVMNTEAFF. CDR3 nucleotides: TGTGCCAGCAGCCTCTTTGGTGTGATGAACACTGAAGCTTTCTTT.

This clonotype was detected only a few times. A much larger clone lies a single base off, so this may be a read error. V is TRBV4-1 and J is TRBJ2-2; TRBD2 matches 8 bases. V was clipped by 8 bases and J by 1 base; unmatched bases: 9. Germline loops: CDR1 MGHRA, CDR2 YSYEKL. CDR3 size: 16 residues. This CDR3 reads CASGLLLAENTGELFF. DNA for the CDR3: TGCGCCAGCGGCCTTCTACTAGCGGAGAACACCGGGGAGCTGTTTTTT.

This clonotype came up a few times. The CDR3 is CASRRQGTSTGELFF. The DNA of the CDR3 is TGTGCCAGCAGACGACAGGGTACGAGCACCGGGGAGCTGTTTTTT. The chain has TRBV7-3 and TRBJ2-2; 7 nucleotides match TRBD1. Germline V gene lookup returns CDR1 SGHTA and CDR2 FQGTGA. The V segment lost 6 bases and the J segment 4 bases; nucleotides outside the gene matches: 8. The length of the CDR3 is 15 residues.

This chain uses TRBV7-6 with TRBJ2-1; D gene ambiguous. Germline V gene data show CDR1 as SGHVS and CDR2 as FNYEAQ. The V end was cut by 5 bases, the J end by 7 bases, with 12 bases between. The CDR3 spans 13 residues. The CDR3 sequence is CASSRSLVNEQFF. DNA of the CDR3: TGTGCCAGCAGCCGGAGTCTCGTTAATGAGCAGTTCTTC.

This clonotype was seen only a few times. The chain employs TRBV9 and TRBJ1-1; D unresolved. V lost 0 bases to trimming and J lost 8 bases, with 14 bases between them. The length of the CDR3 is 14 residues. The germline V gene encodes CDR1 SGDLS and CDR2 YYNGEE. The CDR3 sequence is CASSVDGSRPEAFF. In nucleotides, the CDR3 is TGTGCCAGCAGCGTAGATGGCAGTAGACCAGAAGCTTTCTTT.

A few counts support this clonotype. The chain is built from TRBV7-9 and TRBJ2-5, with 7 bases that match TRBD1. The CDR3 is 15 amino acids. Germline V gene sequence: CDR1 SEHNR, CDR2 FQNEAQ (reference sequence). V lost 2 bases to trimming and J lost 1 base; unmatched junction nucleotides: 4. CDR3 residues: CASSLRAGGQETQYF. In nucleotides, the CDR3 is TGTGCCAGCAGCTTAAGGGCAGGGGGCCAAGAGACCCAGTACTTC.

This clonotype was observed a handful of times. The CDR3 DNA sequence: TGTGCCAGCAGTTTATCTTGGGTTGTTGCTAGCGGGAGGTCTTCCTACAATGAGCAGTTCTTC. Protein sequence: CASSLSWVVASGRSSYNEQFF. The chain has TRBV27 and TRBJ2-1, with 11 bases that match TRBD2. The V gene end was trimmed by 0 bases and the J gene end by 1 base; junction bases not matched to a gene: 14. The CDR3 runs 21 residues. Germline CDR1 is MNHEY and CDR2 is SMNVEV (reference sequence).

This chain links TRBV10-3 with TRBJ2-2; TRBD1 matches 7 bases. The CDR3 spans 18 residues. CDR1 and CDR2 (germline): ENHRY, SYGVKD. V was clipped by 3 bases and J by 2 bases; unmatched bases: 12. CDR3 sequence reads: CAISETTTGTENTGELFF. As DNA, the CDR3 is TGTGCCATCAGTGAAACGACCACTGGGACAGAAAACACCGGGGAGCTGTTTTTT.

Note on this clonotype: A much larger clone lies a single base off, so this may be a read error. The chain joins TRBV6-2 or TRBV6-3 to TRBJ1-1, with D possibly TRBD1 on 5 matching bases. CDR1 and CDR2 (germline): MNHEY, SVGEGT. The CDR3 runs to 15 residues. The V and J ends lost 0 bases and 4 bases respectively, with 12 bases between them. In DNA, the CDR3 is TGTGCCAGCAGTTACTCGGGCCCAAGGGGCACTGAAGCTTTCTTT. This gives the protein CASSYSGPRGTEAFF.

Points on this clonotype: Lacking the conserved final phenylalanine or tryptophan, this CDR3 likely reflects a read error. The chain joins TRBV20-1 to TRBJ2-1; D is unresolved. V was cut by 5 bases and J by 5 bases, with 7 bases left in between. This CDR3 spans 11 amino acids. Germline lookup yields CDR1 DFQATT and CDR2 SNEGSKA (reference sequence). The CDR3 region is CSAYLNNEQFS. The CDR3 nucleotides are TGCAGTGCTTATCTTAACAATGAGCAGTTCTCC.

This clonotype showed up many times. The CDR3 here is CASSPRQGLSSGANVLTF. Written as DNA, the CDR3 is TGTGCCAGCAGTCCGCGACAGGGTTTATCGTCTGGGGCCAACGTCCTGACTTTC. J is TRBJ2-6 and V is TRBV2; the match to TRBD1 covers 7 bases. CDR3 length: 18 amino acids. V lost 5 bases and J lost 1; bases outside the gene matches: 11. Germline CDR1 is SNHLY and CDR2 is FYNNEI.

In the case of this clonotype: A much larger clonotype is one base distant, so this may be a read error. This chain connects TRBV4-1 to TRBJ1-6, with D uncertain. The germline gives CDR1 MGHRA, CDR2 YSYEKL. CDR3 length equals 17 residues. In DNA, the CDR3 is TGCGCCAGCAGCGCAATAAGGCTCGGGATCTATAATTCATCCCTCCACTTT. Translating gives CASSAIRLGIYNSSLHF.

CDR3 DNA: TGTGCCAGCAGTCGACAGGGTTACGAGCAGTACTTC. Translated, it gives CASSRQGYEQYF. The chain links TRBV3-1 to TRBJ2-7; TRBD1 matches at 7 bases. The V gene end was trimmed by 6 bases and the J gene end by 4 bases; junction bases not matched to a gene: 3. Germline CDR1 reads LGHDT; CDR2 reads YNNKEL (reference sequence). The CDR3 has 12 amino acids.

This clonotype turned up a few times. The chain recombines TRBV14 with TRBJ2-7; tentative D call: TRBD2 (6 bases). From germline, CDR1 is SGHDN and CDR2 FVKESK. The CDR3 is made up of 15 amino acids. Trimming removed 1 base from V and 3 bases from J, with 13 bases in between. The CDR3 is CASSQVDGGIYEQYF. The CDR3 DNA reads as TGTGCCAGCAGCCAAGTCGACGGGGGTATCTACGAGCAGTACTTC.

V is TRBV30 and J is TRBJ1-5; D is possibly TRBD1 (6 bases). CDR1 is GTSNPN, CDR2 SVGIG, per germline (reference sequence). V was pared by 1 base and J by 4 bases, with 8 bases between. CDR3 length: 13 residues. CDR3 bases: TGTGCCTGGAGTGGGACAGCTAATCAGCCCCAGCATTTT. Amino acids: CAWSGTANQPQHF.

The chain uses TRBV4-1 and TRBJ2-1; 9 bases map to TRBD2. Germline CDR1 MGHRA, CDR2 YSYEKL. With 4 bases clipped from V and 7 bases from J, the junction kept 11 bases outside the gene matches. The CDR3 runs to 16 residues. CDR3 in DNA: TGCGCCAGCAGCCCGACTGGCGGGGGGGCGGGGAATGAGCAGTTCTTC. Its translation is CASSPTGGGAGNEQFF.

This clonotype was seen only a few times. V usage is TRBV15 and J usage is TRBJ2-1; the D gene could be TRBD1 or TRBD2 (5 bases each). The V gene's germline CDR1 is LNHNV and CDR2 YYDKDF (reference sequence). This CDR3 has 16 residues. V lost 3 bases, J lost 7 bases, and 19 bases lay in between. CDR3 in amino acids: CATSRPDRRESNEQFF. CDR3 nucleotide sequence: TGTGCCACCAGCAGGCCTGATCGCAGGGAGTCTAATGAGCAGTTCTTC.

A word on this clonotype: A read error may account for a junction end that differs from germline. J is TRBJ1-2 and V is TRBV29-1; 7 positions match TRBD1. The CDR3 runs 14 residues. The germline V gene encodes CDR1 SQVTM and CDR2 ANQGSEA. The CDR3 sequence is CGVEGDRAHYGYTF. The DNA of the CDR3 is TGCGGCGTTGAGGGGGACAGAGCGCACTATGGCTACACCTTC. Full variable domain (missing parts from reference TRBV29-1 and TRBJ1-2): SAVISQKPSRDICQRGTSLTIQCQVDSQVTMMFWYRQQPGQSLTLIATANQGSEATYESGFVIDKFPISRPNLTFSTLTVSNMSPEDSSIYLCGVEGDRAHYGYTFGSGTRLTVV.

V usage is TRBV7-6 and J usage is TRBJ2-1, with TRBD2 identical over 7 bases. The ends lost 5 bases at V and 8 bases at J; junction bases unmatched: 12. The germline V gene encodes CDR1 SGHVS and CDR2 FNYEAQ. This CDR3 has 15 amino acids. CDR3 nucleotides: TGTGCCAGCAGCCAACTAGCGTCAAGGTTGGATGAGCAGTTCTTC. Amino acid sequence: CASSQLASRLDEQFF. Combining the CDR3 with reference TRBV7-6 and TRBJ2-1 gives the whole variable domain GAGVSQSPRYKVTKRGQDVALRCDPISGHVSLYWYRQALGQGPEFLTYFNYEAQQDKSGLPNDRFSAERPEGSISTLTIQRTEQRDSAMYRCASSQLASRLDEQFFGPGTRLTVL.

This chain joins TRBV24-1 and TRBJ2-7, with a weak D call TRBD1 (5 bases). The V end was cut by 2 bases, the J end by 6 bases, with 13 bases between. Germline-derived CDR1 and CDR2 are KGHDR and SFDVKD. This CDR3 is 14 amino acids long. CDR3 DNA sequence: TGTGCCACCAGTGATTCTTACAGGTCCGGCGAGCAGTACTTC. This gives the protein CATSDSYRSGEQYF.

Comments on this clonotype: One base away lies a much larger clone, so this may be a sequencing read error. This chain connects TRBV6-1 to TRBJ2-1; D is undetermined. The germline CDR1 and CDR2 sequences are MNHNS and SASEGT. The CDR3 covers 12 residues. CDR3 in amino acids: CTSSEFYNEQFF. CDR3 coding DNA: TGTACCAGCAGTGAATTCTACAATGAGCAGTTCTTC.

The sample holds many counts of this clonotype. The chain has TRBV24-1 and TRBJ2-7; D perhaps matches TRBD2 (6 bases). CDR1 KGHDR and CDR2 SFDVKD come from the germline V gene. V shed 0 bases and J shed 7 bases, with 12 bases lying between them. CDR3 length equals 14 residues. CDR3 amino acids: CATSDLGKGGEQYF. Here the CDR3 DNA reads TGTGCCACCAGTGATTTGGGAAAGGGAGGAGAGCAGTACTTC.

This clonotype was counted ten times or more. The rearrangement uses TRBV27 and TRBJ1-6; no clear D gene. This CDR3 contains 15 residues. Germline CDR1 MNHEY, CDR2 SMNVEV (reference sequence). Trimming cost V 4 bases and J 0 bases, with 7 bases left between them. CDR3 in amino acids: CASSSGSSYNSPLHF. CDR3 nucleotides: TGTGCCAGCAGTTCGGGGAGCTCCTATAATTCACCCCTCCACTTT.